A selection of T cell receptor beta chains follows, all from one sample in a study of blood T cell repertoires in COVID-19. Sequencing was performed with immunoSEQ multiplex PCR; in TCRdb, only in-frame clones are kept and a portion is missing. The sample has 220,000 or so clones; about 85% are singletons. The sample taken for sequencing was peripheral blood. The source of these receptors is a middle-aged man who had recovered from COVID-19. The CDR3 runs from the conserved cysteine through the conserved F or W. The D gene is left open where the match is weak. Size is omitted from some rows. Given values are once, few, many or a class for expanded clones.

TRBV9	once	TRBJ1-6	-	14	TGTGCCAGCAGCCCCGGGGGTTTTAATTCACCCCTCCACTTT	CASSPGGFNSPLHF
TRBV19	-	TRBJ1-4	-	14	TGTGCCAGTAGTAACTATGCAACTAATGAAAAACTGTTTTTT	CASSNYATNEKLFF
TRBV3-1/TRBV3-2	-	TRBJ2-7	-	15	TGTGCCAGCAGCCAAGTTAGTACCCCCTCCTACGAGCAGTACTTC	CASSQVSTPSYEQYF
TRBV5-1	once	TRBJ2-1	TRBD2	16	TGCGCCAGCAGCTTGGACCGACTAGCGGATTACAATGAGCAGTTCTTC	CASSLDRLADYNEQFF
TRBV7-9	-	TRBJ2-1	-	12	TGTGCCAGCAGCCATAAACCGGGTCAGCAGTTCTTC	CASSHKPGQQFF
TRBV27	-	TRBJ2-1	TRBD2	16	TGTGCCAGCAGTTTATTGAATCGCGGGAGTGAGGTTGAGCAGTTCTTC	CASSLLNRGSEVEQFF
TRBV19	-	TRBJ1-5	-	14	TGTGCCAGTACCCCCCGGGGTGGAAATCAGCCCCAGCATTTT	CASTPRGGNQPQHF
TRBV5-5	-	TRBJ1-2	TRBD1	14	TGTGCCAGCAGCCGGACAGGGGGCTCGCTGGGCTACACCTTC	CASSRTGGSLGYTF
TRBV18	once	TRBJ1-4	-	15	TGTGCCAGCTCACCCCCCTCGGGGAATAATGAAAAACTGTTTTTT	CASSPPSGNNEKLFF
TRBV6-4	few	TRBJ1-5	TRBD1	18	TGTGCCAGCAGTGACCCGGGACAGGGGGCGAATAGCAATCAGCCCCAGCATTTT	CASSDPGQGANSNQPQHF
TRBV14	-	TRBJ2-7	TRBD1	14	TGTGCCAGCAGCCAATTCGTAGGACAGGGAAAGCAGTACTTC	CASSQFVGQGKQYF
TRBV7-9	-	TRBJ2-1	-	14	TGTGCCAGCAGCCACGGGAACCGTTACAATGAGCAGTTCTTC	CASSHGNRYNEQFF
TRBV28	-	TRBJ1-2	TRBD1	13	TGTGCCAGCAGTTTGGGACAGAATTATGGCTACACCTTC	CASSLGQNYGYTF
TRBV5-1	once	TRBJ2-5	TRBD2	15	TGCGCCAGCAGAGTGGCGGGAGGGCCGGTTGAGACCCAGTACTTC	CASRVAGGPVETQYF
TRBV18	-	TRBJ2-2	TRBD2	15	TGTGCCAGCTCCCTTAGCGGGAGGGTCGCCGGGGAGCTGTTTTTT	CASSLSGRVAGELFF
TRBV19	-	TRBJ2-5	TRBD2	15	TGTGCCAGTAGTCACCGGGGGAGGGTCGAAGAGACCCAGTACTTC	CASSHRGRVEETQYF
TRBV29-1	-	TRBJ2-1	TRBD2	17	TGCAGCGTCGCCGGGACTAGCGGGAGACTATCCTACAATGAGCAGTTCTTC	CSVAGTSGRLSYNEQFF
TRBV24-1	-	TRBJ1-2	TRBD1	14	TGTGCCACCAGTGGAACAGGGGGCGCCTATGGCTACACCTTC	CATSGTGGAYGYTF
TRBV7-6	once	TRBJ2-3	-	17	TGTGCCAGCAGCTTAGGCGGGGTACGAGGGCGCACAGATACGCAGTATTTT	CASSLGGVRGRTDTQYF
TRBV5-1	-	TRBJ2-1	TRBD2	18	TGCGCCAGCAGCACCACTAGCGGGCTACGTAGCTCCTACAATGAGCAGTTCTTC	CASSTTSGLRSSYNEQFF
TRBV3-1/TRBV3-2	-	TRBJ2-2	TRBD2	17	TGTGCCAGCAGCCAAGGTTGGCTAGCGGGATTTACCGGGGAGCTGTTTTTT	CASSQGWLAGFTGELFF
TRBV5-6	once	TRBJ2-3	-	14	TGTGCCAGCAGCTTTAGCGGCCGCACAGATACGCAGTATTTT	CASSFSGRTDTQYF
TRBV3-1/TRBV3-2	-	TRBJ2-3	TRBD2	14	TGTGCCAGCAGCCCGACTAGCGGGAGCGTAACGCAGTATTTT	CASSPTSGSVTQYF
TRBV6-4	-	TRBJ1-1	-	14	TGTGCCAGCAGTGTCGAAGCAGGGTCCACTGAAGCTTTCTTT	CASSVEAGSTEAFF
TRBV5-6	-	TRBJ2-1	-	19	TGTGCCAGCAGCCGGGAGTCTCGAGGTTTCAAGCGCACGTGGAATGAGCAGTTCTTC	CASSRESRGFKRTWNEQFF
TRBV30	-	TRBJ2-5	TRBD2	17	TGTGCCTGGAGTCTGGGTCGACTAGCGGGAGGGCCAGAGACCCAGTACTTC	CAWSLGRLAGGPETQYF
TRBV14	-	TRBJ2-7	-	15	TGTGCCAGCAGCCAAGATACAGGGACCTTCCGCGAGCAGTACTTC	CASSQDTGTFREQYF
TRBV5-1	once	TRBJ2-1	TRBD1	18	TGCGCCAGCAGCTTGGGGACAGGGCGGAGATTGATGAACAATGAGCAGTTCTTC	CASSLGTGRRLMNNEQFF
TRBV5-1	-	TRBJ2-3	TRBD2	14	TGCGCCAGCAGCACCGGGACTAGCATAGATACGCAGTATTTT	CASSTGTSIDTQYF
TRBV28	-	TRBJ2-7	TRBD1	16	TGTGCCAGCAGTTTACCTCCGGACAGGGGGCGGAACGAGCAGTACTTC	CASSLPPDRGRNEQYF
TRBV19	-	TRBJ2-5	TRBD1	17	TGTGCCAGACGACCGGGACAGTCCCCTGTGGACCAAGAGACCCAGTACTTC	CARRPGQSPVDQETQYF
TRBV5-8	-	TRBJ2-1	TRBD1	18	TGTGCCAGCAGCTCGTCCTGGGGGACAGGGGTTATCCGGAGTGAGCAGTTCTTC	CASSSSWGTGVIRSEQFF
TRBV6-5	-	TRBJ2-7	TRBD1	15	TGTGCCAGCAAGGTCGGACAGGGCCCCTCCTACGAGCAGTACTTC	CASKVGQGPSYEQYF
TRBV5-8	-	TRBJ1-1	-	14	TGTGCCAGCAGCAAACAGGGACCTCCGGGAGAAGCTTTCTTT	CASSKQGPPGEAFF
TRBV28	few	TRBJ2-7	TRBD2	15	TGTGCCAGCAGTCAATTAAGCGGGAGCTCCTACGAGCAGTACTTC	CASSQLSGSSYEQYF
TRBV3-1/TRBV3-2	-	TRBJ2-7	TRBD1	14	TGTGCCAGCAGCCCGGGACAGGGGCCCTACGAGCAGTACTTC	CASSPGQGPYEQYF
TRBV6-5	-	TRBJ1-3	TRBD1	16	TGTGCCAGCAGTTACTCGGGACAGGGAACGGGAAACACCATATATTTT	CASSYSGQGTGNTIYF
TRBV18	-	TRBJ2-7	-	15	TGTGCCAGCTCACCTTCTCTAGCGCGTGACGACGAGCAGTACTTC	CASSPSLARDDEQYF
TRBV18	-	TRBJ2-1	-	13	TGTGCCGGACGGGACTCAAAAGACAATGAGCAGTTCTTC	CAGRDSKDNEQFF
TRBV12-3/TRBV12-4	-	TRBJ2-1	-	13	TGTGCCAGCAGTTTGAACCAGGGGGGTGAGCAGTTCTTC	CASSLNQGGEQFF
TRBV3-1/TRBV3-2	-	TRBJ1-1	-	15	TGTGCCAGCAGCCAAGATCCGGGGGTGCGGACTGAAGCTTTCTTT	CASSQDPGVRTEAFF
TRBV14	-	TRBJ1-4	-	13	TGTGCCAGCAAAGGGGCAAACCGCGGAAAACTGTTTTTT	CASKGANRGKLFF
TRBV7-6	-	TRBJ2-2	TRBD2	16	TGTGCCAGCAGCTTAGTAGCGGGTTCGAACACCGGGGAGCTGTTTTTT	CASSLVAGSNTGELFF
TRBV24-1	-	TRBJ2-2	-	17	TGTGCCACCAGTGAGTCTCGGCGGGATGGGAACACCGGGGAGCTGTTTTTT	CATSESRRDGNTGELFF
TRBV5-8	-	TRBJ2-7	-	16	TGTGCCAGCAGCCGCGAAAGGACTACCAAGAACTACGAGCAGTACTTC	CASSRERTTKNYEQYF
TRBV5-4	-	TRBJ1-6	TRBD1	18	TGTGCCAGCAGCAGACGGACAGGGGGGTTTTCCTATAATTCACCCCTCCACTTT	CASSRRTGGFSYNSPLHF
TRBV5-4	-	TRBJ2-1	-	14	TGTGCCAGCAGCTTCGCGCTAGCGCAGAATGAGCAGTTCTTC	CASSFALAQNEQFF
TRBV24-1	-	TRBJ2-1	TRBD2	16	TGTGCCACCAGTGATGCCGGGACTAGCTCTTACAATGAGCAGTTCTTC	CATSDAGTSSYNEQFF
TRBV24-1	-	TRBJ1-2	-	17	TGTGCCACCAGTGACCCAACCCCAGGGGCCGGCCAGGCTGGCTACACCTTC	CATSDPTPGAGQAGYTF
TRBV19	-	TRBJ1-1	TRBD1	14	TGTGCCAGTAGAGTGGACAGGGTGGACACTGAAGCTTTCTTT	CASRVDRVDTEAFF
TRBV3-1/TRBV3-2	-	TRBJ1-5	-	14	TGTGCCAGCAGCCAAGGGCTTAGCAATCAGCCCCAGCATTTT	CASSQGLSNQPQHF
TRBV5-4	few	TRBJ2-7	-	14	TGTGCCAGCAGAGAGGACTTGTACTCCTACGAGCAGTACTTC	CASREDLYSYEQYF
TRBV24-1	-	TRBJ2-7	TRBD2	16	TGTGCCACCAGTGATGCCACCGGGACTACCTCTAGTGAGCAGTACTTC	CATSDATGTTSSEQYF
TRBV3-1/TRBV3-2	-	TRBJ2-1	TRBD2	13	TGTGCCAGCAGCCCCTTAGCGGGCACACAGCAGTTCTTC	CASSPLAGTQQFF
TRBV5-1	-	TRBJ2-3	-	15	TGCGCCCGCAGGGGGGGGGCGGTGAGCACAGATACGCAGTATTTT	CARRGGAVSTDTQYF
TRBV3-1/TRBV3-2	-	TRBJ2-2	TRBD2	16	TGTGCCAGCAGCCTGCTACTAGCGGCGAACACCGGGGAGCTGTTTTTT	CASSLLLAANTGELFF
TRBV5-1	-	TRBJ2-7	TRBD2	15	TGCGCCAGCAACAAGCGGGAGGGAAGCTCCTACGAGCAGTACTTC	CASNKREGSSYEQYF